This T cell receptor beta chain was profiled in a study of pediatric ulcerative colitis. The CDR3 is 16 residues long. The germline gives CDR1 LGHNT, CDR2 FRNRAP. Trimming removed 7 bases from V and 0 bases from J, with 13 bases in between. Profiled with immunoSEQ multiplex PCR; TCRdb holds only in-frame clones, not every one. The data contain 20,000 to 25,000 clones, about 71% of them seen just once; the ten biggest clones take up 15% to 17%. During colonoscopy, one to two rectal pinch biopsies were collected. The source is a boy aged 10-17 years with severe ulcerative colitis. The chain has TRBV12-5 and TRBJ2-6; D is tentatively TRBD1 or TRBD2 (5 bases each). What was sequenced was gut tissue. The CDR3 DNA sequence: TGTGCTAGTGCCCGGGACGGTAACTCTGGGGCCAACGTCCTGACTTTC. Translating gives CASARDGNSGANVLTF. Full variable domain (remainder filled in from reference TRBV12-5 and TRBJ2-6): DARVTQTPRHKVTEMGQEVTMRCQPILGHNTVFWYRQTMMQGLELLAYFRNRAPLDDSGMPKDRFSAEMPDATLATLKIQPSEPRDSAVYFCASARDGNSGANVLTFGAGSRLTVL.